The text below deals with one T cell receptor beta chain. Its specificity is unknown. This entry is derived from a study of CD4 T cells in relation to SARS-CoV-2 and coronaviruses. Trimming took 5 bases from V and 1 from J, leaving 11 bases between them. CDR3 length equals 14 residues. Per germline, CDR1 LNHNV and CDR2 YYDKDF (reference sequence). CEF-cultured naive and memory CD4+ T cell DNA got survey-level sequencing. Sequenced by immunoSEQ multiplex PCR; TCRdb stores in-frame clones only, minus some. The table lists about 36,000 clones, approximately 80% of them singletons. The V and J genes are TRBV15 and TRBJ2-5, with D perhaps TRBD2 (5 bases). The sequencing sample was made of memory CD4+ T cells from PBMCs, cultured in vitro. The sequence was collected from an adult with COVID-19. CDR3 amino acids: CATSGGRVQETQYF. For the CDR3, the DNA is TGTGCCACCAGCGGAGGTCGAGTCCAAGAGACCCAGTACTTC. The full variable domain, in which reference TRBV15 and TRBJ2-5 provide the parts outside the CDR3, is DAMVIQNPRYQVTQFGKPVTLSCSQTLNHNVMYWYQQKSSQAPKLLFHYYDKDFNNEADTPDNFQSRRPNTSFCFLDIRSPGLGDTAMYLCATSGGRVQETQYFGPGTRLLVL.